The sample holds many counts of the clone carrying this TCR beta chain. Its specificity is unknown. These data are taken from a study of T cell repertoires in cytomegalovirus infection. Study-level findings and limits: CMV-specific HLA-C-restricted TCR beta clonotypes dominated the ex vivo response.

From the reads, TCRdb called clonotypes with MiXCR, one entry per CDR3 protein. The table lists some 280,000 distinct CDR3 sequences, approximately 15% of them singletons. The sequencing input was PBMCs. This receptor was identified in a human donor in good health (CMV status not recorded). Some clones in this sample may be carry-over from other donors' samples.

The DNA for the CDR3 is TGTGCCAGCAGCTTAGATGAGGATCAGCCCCAGCATTTT. Protein: CASSLDEDQPQHF. The gene calls are TRBV7-2 and TRBJ1-5; D uncertain. Trimming cost V 1 base and J 5 bases, with 6 bases left between them. The CDR3 extends over 13 amino acids. CDR1 and CDR2 from the germline V gene are SGHTA and FQGNSA.